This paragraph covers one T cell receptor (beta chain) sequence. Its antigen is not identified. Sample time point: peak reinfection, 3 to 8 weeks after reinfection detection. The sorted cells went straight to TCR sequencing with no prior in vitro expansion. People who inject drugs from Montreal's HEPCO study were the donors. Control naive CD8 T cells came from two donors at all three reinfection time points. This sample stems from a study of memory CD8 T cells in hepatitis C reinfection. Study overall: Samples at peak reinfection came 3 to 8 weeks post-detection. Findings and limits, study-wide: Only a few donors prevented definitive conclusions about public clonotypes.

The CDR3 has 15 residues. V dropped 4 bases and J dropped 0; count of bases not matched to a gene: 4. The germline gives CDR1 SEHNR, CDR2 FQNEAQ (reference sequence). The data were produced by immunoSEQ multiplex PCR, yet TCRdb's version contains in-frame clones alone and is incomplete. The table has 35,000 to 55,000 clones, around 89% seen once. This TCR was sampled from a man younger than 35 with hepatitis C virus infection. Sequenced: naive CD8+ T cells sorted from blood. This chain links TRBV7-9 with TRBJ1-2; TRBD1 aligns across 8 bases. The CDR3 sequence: CASSSGDRSNYGYTF. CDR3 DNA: TGTGCCAGCAGCTCGGGGGACAGGTCTAACTATGGCTACACCTTC.